The next 12 T cell receptor beta chains were all read from a single sample in a study of shared clonotypes between healthy human individuals. CD45RO-negative, CCR7-selected cells formed the naive CD8 fraction, which excluded terminally differentiated effector memory CD45RA+ cells. This table comes from immunoSEQ multiplex PCR, and its TCRdb copy is limited to in-frame clones, with some not included. The sample yields about 590,000 clones, 95% to 96% seen once. The sequenced sample was naive CD8+ T cells sorted from blood. Receptor source: a woman younger than 45 in good health.

The J gene is TRBJ2-2, the V gene TRBV6-5; D gene uncertain. In germline, CDR1 is MNHEY, CDR2 SVGAGI. V was cut by 10 bases and J by 6 bases, with 15 bases left in between. The CDR3 covers 13 residues. The CDR3 coding sequence is TGTGCCATCGCTCGCTCTATGGCCGGGGAGCTGTTTTTT. Amino acid sequence: CAIARSMAGELFF.

Only a few counts were recorded for this clone. The genes are TRBV12-5 and TRBJ2-2; weak D call: TRBD2 (5 bases). The CDR3 contains 13 residues. With 6 bases removed from V and 3 bases from J, the gap between germline ends came to 8 bases. CDR1 is LGHNT, CDR2 FRNRAP, per germline. The CDR3 loop is CASGLDYTGELFF. The CDR3 DNA follows: TGTGCTAGTGGACTAGATTACACCGGGGAGCTGTTTTTT.

The chain has TRBV4-1 and TRBJ1-2, with a possible D match to TRBD1 (5 bases). CDR1 is MGHRA and CDR2 is YSYEKL in the germline V gene. There are 14 residues in the CDR3. V lost 4 bases and J 4 bases, leaving 13 bases between the germline ends. Here the CDR3 reads CASSLVDGGYGYTF. DNA of the CDR3: TGCGCCAGCAGCCTAGTGGACGGGGGCTATGGCTACACCTTC.

The J gene is TRBJ1-5, the V gene TRBV27, with D maybe TRBD1 (5 bases). The CDR3 covers 15 residues. V was pared by 6 bases and J by 5 bases, with 17 bases between. Germline lookup yields CDR1 MNHEY and CDR2 SMNVEV (reference sequence). The CDR3 sequence: CASSLAGGTYQPQHF. The CDR3 coding sequence is TGTGCCAGCAGCTTGGCGGGCGGGACTTATCAGCCCCAGCATTTT.

The CDR3 sequence: CASSEGGQPQHF. In DNA, the CDR3 is TGTGCCAGCAGTGAAGGGGGTCAGCCCCAGCATTTT. J is TRBJ1-5 and V is TRBV25-1, with D possibly matching TRBD1 (5 bases). The CDR3 consists of 12 residues. Trimming left V 2 bases short and J 6 bases short, with 5 bases between. Germline CDR1 reads MGHDK; CDR2 reads SYGVNS. Full variable domain (missing parts from reference TRBV25-1 and TRBJ1-5): EADIYQTPRYLVIGTGKKITLECSQTMGHDKMYWYQQDPGMELHLIHYSYGVNSTEKGDLSSESTVSRIRTEHFPLTLESARPSHTSQYLCASSEGGQPQHFGDGTRLSIL.

CDR3 in amino acids: CASSYYAGDRETQYF. Written as DNA, the CDR3 is TGTGCCAGCAGTTACTACGCGGGAGATCGAGAGACCCAGTACTTC. The V and J genes are TRBV6-5 and TRBJ2-5; TRBD2 agrees at 7 bases. There are 15 residues in the CDR3. V shed 1 base and J 4 bases; nucleotides not matched to a gene: 6. In germline, CDR1 is MNHEY, CDR2 SVGAGI.

The chain recombines TRBV6-1 with TRBJ1-5, with D possibly TRBD1 on 5 matching bases. The CDR3 loop spans 15 amino acids. V was clipped by 3 bases and J by 7 bases, with 16 bases between them. CDR1 MNHNS and CDR2 SASEGT come from the germline V gene. CDR3 nucleotide sequence: TGTGCCAGCAGTGACCTAGGGAAAGGGGCACAGCCCCAGCATTTT. Its protein is CASSDLGKGAQPQHF.

The chain uses TRBV28 and TRBJ1-5, with a weak D call TRBD1 (5 bases). Trimming removed 3 bases from V and 9 bases from J, with 15 bases in between. The CDR3 is 14 residues long. Germline CDR1 and CDR2: MDHEN and SYDVKM. DNA for the CDR3: TGTGCCAGCAGTTTTTCAGGGTCGACTTCGCCCCAGCATTTT. As protein: CASSFSGSTSPQHF.

The V and J genes are TRBV11-2 and TRBJ2-1, with TRBD2 matching 9 bases. The CDR3 spans 16 residues. Unmatched junction bases numbered 9, after V lost 1 base and J lost 8 bases. The V gene's germline CDR1 is SGHAT and CDR2 FQNNGV. The chain's CDR3 is CASSLGLAGVRHEQFF. DNA for the CDR3: TGTGCCAGCAGCTTAGGATTAGCGGGAGTGCGCCATGAGCAGTTCTTC.

The V and J genes are TRBV28 and TRBJ2-7, with D perhaps TRBD2 (8 bases). V shed 5 bases and J shed 5 bases, with 40 bases lying between them. The germline V gene encodes CDR1 MDHEN and CDR2 SYDVKM. The CDR3 runs to 22 residues. CDR3: CASSRWTGAKSNPGRARDEQYF. CDR3 bases: TGTGCCAGCAGTAGGTGGACAGGAGCCAAATCTAACCCCGGGAGGGCCCGGGACGAGCAGTACTTC.

The CDR3 region has the DNA TGTGCCAGCAGCTTGGAATCCTCTGGGGCCAACGTCCTGACTTTC. Translated, it gives CASSLESSGANVLTF. The genes are TRBV5-6 and TRBJ2-6; D is undetermined. The CDR3 has 15 amino acids. Germline CDR1 and CDR2: SGHDT and YYEEEE. The V gene lost 0 bases and the J gene lost 0 bases, with 4 bases spanning the gap.

The chain has TRBV28 and TRBJ1-2, with 8 bases lining up with TRBD1. Germline CDR1 reads MDHEN; CDR2 reads SYDVKM. This CDR3 has 17 residues. Trimming cost V 7 bases and J 3 bases; bases outside gene matches: 16. The CDR3 DNA is TGTGCCAGCAAGAATCACCCGGGACAGGTGACGGACTATGGCTACACCTTC. The encoded protein is CASKNHPGQVTDYGYTF.